A selection of T cell receptor beta chains follows, all from one sample in a study of persistence of HIV-infected CD4 T cells. For these TCRs, the target antigens are not known. Generated by immunoSEQ multiplex PCR, the TCRdb table keeps only in-frame clones and is missing some. The repertoire holds around 45,000 clones, with approximately 90% as singletons. Sequencing used CD4+ T cells sorted from PBMCs after approximately 19-hour stimulation, obtained from a patient who received antiretroviral therapy. These receptors were taken from an adult man with HIV who was CMV-seropositive. Each CDR3 is given with its conserved first and last residue. The D gene is left open where the match is weak. Not every row has a clone size; where given, it reads once, few, many or a size class.

>13|TRBJ2-1|.|.|TRBV4-1
CASSQETGLEQFF
TGCGCCAGCAGCCAAGAAACAGGACTTGAGCAGTTCTTC
>14|TRBJ1-6|.|TRBD1|TRBV28
CASRHTGANSPLHF
TGTGCCAGCAGACATACAGGGGCAAATTCACCCCTCCACTTT
>17|TRBJ2-2|once|TRBD1|TRBV18
CASSPGTGGPDTGELFF
TGTGCCAGCTCGCCCGGGACAGGGGGGCCGGACACCGGGGAGCTGTTTTTT
>16|TRBJ2-2|once|.|TRBV5-1
CASSLMGGAGTGELFF
TGCGCCAGCAGCTTGATGGGGGGCGCTGGCACCGGGGAGCTGTTTTTT
>17|TRBJ2-2|.|.|TRBV4-2
CASSQDLMLRGWEELFF
TGTGCCAGCAGCCAAGATCTTATGCTCAGGGGCTGGGAGGAGCTGTTTTTT
>15|TRBJ1-2|.|.|TRBV29-1
CSARGTSGSNYGYTF
TGCAGCGCCCGAGGAACATCGGGATCTAACTATGGCTACACCTTC
>18|TRBJ1-2|.|TRBD1|TRBV27
CASSFQGAGTGTGYGYTF
TGTGCCAGCAGTTTCCAAGGGGCCGGGACAGGGACAGGGTATGGCTACACCTTC
>16|TRBJ2-1|.|TRBD2|TRBV4-2
CASSGAGGPTYNEQFF
TGTGCCAGCAGCGGGGCGGGGGGCCCCACCTACAATGAGCAGTTCTTC
>16|TRBJ2-2|.|TRBD1|TRBV7-8
CASIQMGQGIAGELFF
TGTGCCAGCATCCAGATGGGACAGGGAATAGCCGGGGAGCTGTTTTTT
>12|TRBJ2-7|.|.|TRBV2
CASSAQGYEQYF
TGTGCCAGCAGTGCTCAGGGATACGAGCAGTACTTC
>16|TRBJ2-6|.|.|TRBV4-1
CASSQPKASGANVLTF
TGCGCCAGCAGCCAACCAAAGGCCTCTGGGGCCAACGTCCTGACTTTC
>14|TRBJ2-7|.|.|TRBV9
CASSVEVQPYEQYF
TGTGCCAGCAGCGTCGAGGTCCAGCCCTACGAGCAGTACTTC
>11|TRBJ2-7|.|.|TRBV28
CASSLGDEQYF
TGTGCCAGCAGTTTAGGCGACGAGCAGTACTTC
>18|TRBJ2-7|.|TRBD2|TRBV30
CAWHFEGLAGSSSYEQYF
TGTGCCTGGCATTTCGAGGGACTAGCGGGGTCTAGCTCCTACGAGCAGTACTTC
>15|TRBJ2-7|.|.|TRBV5-8
CASSPGQSYSYEQYF
TGTGCCAGCAGCCCTGGACAGAGCTACTCCTATGAGCAGTACTTC
>15|TRBJ2-7|.|.|TRBV7-6
CASSPAGASAYEQYF
TGTGCCAGCAGCCCAGCTGGAGCTAGCGCCTACGAGCAGTACTTC
>12|TRBJ1-1|.|.|TRBV7-8
CASSFPGTEAFF
TGTGCCAGCAGCTTTCCTGGCACTGAAGCTTTCTTT
>16|TRBJ1-4|.|.|TRBV5-1
CASSLVGTGDDEKLFF
TGCGCCAGCAGCTTGGTGGGGACGGGAGATGATGAAAAACTGTTTTTT
>15|TRBJ1-6|.|.|TRBV7-2
CASSLAGIGGSPLHF
TGTGCCAGCAGCTTAGCGGGTATCGGGGGTTCACCCCTCCACTTT
>16|TRBJ1-6|once|.|TRBV14
CASSQGLPGRNSPLHF
TGTGCCAGCAGCCAAGGATTACCAGGGAGAAATTCACCCCTCCACTTT
>16|TRBJ2-3|.|TRBD1|TRBV6-1
CASSEAIRGSTDTQYF
TGTGCCAGCAGTGAGGCCATCAGGGGGAGCACAGATACGCAGTATTTT
>16|TRBJ2-3|.|TRBD1|TRBV10-1
CASSTTGGIGTDTQYF
TGCGCCAGCAGTACGACAGGGGGCATTGGCACAGATACGCAGTATTTT
>13|TRBJ1-1|.|.|TRBV6-2/TRBV6-3
CASSYFLNTEAFF
TGTGCCAGCAGTTACTTCTTGAACACTGAAGCTTTCTTT
>14|TRBJ2-3|.|.|TRBV18
CASSQLSSTDTQYF
TGTGCCAGCTCACAACTTTCAAGTACAGATACGCAGTATTTT
>13|TRBJ2-7|.|.|TRBV18
CASSPSSSYEQYF
TGTGCCAGCTCGCCCTCCAGCTCCTACGAGCAGTACTTC
>16|TRBJ2-6|.|TRBD1|TRBV15
CATSKGTGEGANVLTF
TGTGCCACCAGCAAAGGGACAGGGGAAGGGGCCAACGTCCTGACTTTC
>16|TRBJ2-6|.|.|TRBV6-6
CASSSVRLSGANVLTF
TGTGCCAGCAGTTCTGTACGACTCTCTGGGGCCAACGTCCTGACTTTC
>17|TRBJ2-6|.|.|TRBV27
CASSLSAGFTGANVLTF
TGTGCCAGCAGTTTATCGGCAGGGTTTACTGGGGCCAACGTCCTGACTTTC
>16|TRBJ1-5|.|TRBD1|TRBV19
CASSGGTGLFNQPQHF
TGTGCCAGTAGTGGGGGGACAGGCTTATTCAATCAGCCCCAGCATTTT
>11|TRBJ2-7|.|.|TRBV7-9
CASSSQYEQYF
TGTGCCAGCAGCTCTCAGTACGAGCAGTACTTC
>13|TRBJ2-1|.|TRBD2|TRBV12-3/TRBV12-4
CASSYSGGIEQFF
TGTGCCAGCAGTTATAGCGGGGGGATTGAGCAGTTCTTC
>16|TRBJ2-1|.|.|TRBV7-9
CASSLGQGRIYNEQFF
TGTGCCAGCAGCTTAGGGCAGGGGCGAATTTACAATGAGCAGTTCTTC
>16|TRBJ2-7|.|TRBD1|TRBV7-2
CASSGGGTGMFYEQYF
TGTGCCAGCAGTGGGGGGGGGACAGGGATGTTCTACGAGCAGTACTTC
>17|TRBJ2-1|.|TRBD2|TRBV7-8
CASSFLSGGGPYNEQFF
TGTGCCAGCAGCTTTTTATCCGGGGGGGGCCCCTACAATGAGCAGTTCTTC
>16|TRBJ2-3|.|TRBD2|TRBV7-3
CASSKRLAGITDTQYF
TGTGCCAGCAGCAAACGACTAGCGGGGATAACAGATACGCAGTATTTT
>17|TRBJ1-3|.|TRBD1|TRBV28
CASNTGQGVYSGNTIYF
TGTGCCAGCAATACGGGACAGGGTGTATACTCTGGAAACACCATATATTTT
>13|TRBJ1-5|once|.|TRBV12-3/TRBV12-4
CASSPTPGRLQHF
TGTGCCAGCAGTCCTACCCCGGGACGCCTCCAGCATTTT
>14|TRBJ1-2|once|TRBD1|TRBV5-1
CASSLRVQGAFYTF
TGCGCCAGCAGCCTAAGGGTCCAGGGGGCCTTCTACACCTTC
>15|TRBJ1-6|few|.|TRBV12-5
CASGIGSGVDSPLHF
TGTGCTAGTGGTATTGGTAGCGGGGTGGATTCACCCCTCCACTTT